The rows below give T cell receptor beta chains drawn from one sample of a study of cytomegalovirus exposure and HLA in healthy donors. This table comes from immunoSEQ multiplex PCR, and its TCRdb copy is limited to in-frame clones, with some not included. The table has about 170,000 clones, 82% seen once; the top ten hold approximately 1.6%. Sequencing was performed on PBMCs. These TCRs come from a male donor in good health and CMV-seronegative. The CDR3 runs from the conserved cysteine through the conserved F or W. Fields, in order: clone size, D gene, V gene, J gene, CDR3 DNA, CDR3 protein. The D gene is left open where the match is weak. Rows may omit the clone size; those that give it use once, few, many or a size class.

-,TRBD1,TRBV7-9,TRBJ2-4,TGTGCCAGCAGCTTACCGGGGACAGTTAGCCTAGCCAAAAACATTCAGTACTTC,CASSLPGTVSLAKNIQYF
once,-,TRBV18,TRBJ1-2,TGTGCCAGCTCGCCGGACAGCTATGGCTACACCTTC,CASSPDSYGYTF
-,-,TRBV5-6,TRBJ2-7,TGTGCCAGCAGCTTGGGTTTGACAGCCCTAGGGGCCTCCTACGAGCAGTACTTC,CASSLGLTALGASYEQYF
-,-,TRBV10-3,TRBJ2-2,TGTGCCATCAGTGACAGGGCCACCGGGGAGCTGTTTTTT,CAISDRATGELFF
-,-,TRBV5-6,TRBJ2-7,TGTGCCAGCAGCCCGGGACAAAAGCGCGAGCAGTACTTC,CASSPGQKREQYF
-,-,TRBV6-5,TRBJ2-2,TGTGCCAGCAGTTACATCCTGGGGGAGCTGTTTTTT,CASSYILGELFF
-,TRBD1,TRBV19,TRBJ1-4,TGTGCCAGTAGTAAAGACAGGGGGCGCGAAAAACTGTTTTTT,CASSKDRGREKLFF
once,TRBD2,TRBV7-8,TRBJ2-5,TGTGCCAGCAGCTTAGCGCAGGGAACGCGTCTAGCGGTATCGGCCCAGTACTTC,CASSLAQGTRLAVSAQYF
-,-,TRBV5-1,TRBJ2-5,TGCGCCAGCAGCTTGGAGGGGTTAGAGACCCAGTACTTC,CASSLEGLETQYF
-,-,TRBV19,TRBJ2-3,TGTGCCACCCAACAGGGAAACACAGATACGCAGTATTTT,CATQQGNTDTQYF
-,-,TRBV7-2,TRBJ2-1,TGTGCCAGCAGCACCCAAGGAGGTGGTGAGCAGTTCTTC,CASSTQGGGEQFF
few,TRBD1,TRBV6-1,TRBJ2-2,TGTGCCAGCAGCTCCGGACAGGGGGACACCGGGGAGCTGTTTTTT,CASSSGQGDTGELFF
-,TRBD1,TRBV14,TRBJ2-5,TGTGCCAGCAGCCAAGAAGTCGCAGGGGGCGCGTTCGAGACCCAGTACTTC,CASSQEVAGGAFETQYF
-,-,TRBV7-3,TRBJ2-1,TGTGCCAGCAGCTTCCTTGCGGGATTCGGATACAATGAGCAGTTCTTC,CASSFLAGFGYNEQFF
-,-,TRBV30,TRBJ1-4,TGTGCCTGGAGTGTACGCCGGGCTAATGAAAAACTGTTTTTT,CAWSVRRANEKLFF
-,TRBD2,TRBV5-1,TRBJ2-5,TGCGCCAGCAGACCTAGCGGGACGGTGCCACAAGAGACCCAGTACTTC,CASRPSGTVPQETQYF
-,TRBD2,TRBV11-2,TRBJ2-7,TGTGCCAGCAGCGACAACCTAGCGGGAGTGTTTTACGAGCAGTACTTC,CASSDNLAGVFYEQYF
-,-,TRBV19,TRBJ1-5,TGTGCCAGTAGTACCCCAGGGGCGACATATCAGCCCCAGCATTTT,CASSTPGATYQPQHF
-,-,TRBV2,TRBJ2-7,TGTGCCAGCAGGGGGGCTGTGTACGAGCAGTACTTC,CASRGAVYEQYF
-,TRBD1,TRBV29-1,TRBJ2-7,TGCAGCGTTCGACAGGGGACCGAGCAGTACTTC,CSVRQGTEQYF
few,-,TRBV6-6,TRBJ2-7,TGTGCCAGCAGTTACTCCGGGACACCCTCATACGAGCAGTACTTC,CASSYSGTPSYEQYF
-,-,TRBV11-2,TRBJ1-6,TGTGCCAGCAGCGCAGGGACTAATAATTCACCCCTCCACTTT,CASSAGTNNSPLHF
-,-,TRBV6-5,TRBJ1-6,TGTGCCACCCGGGGGAACTCACCCCTCCACTTT,CATRGNSPLHF
-,TRBD2,TRBV5-4,TRBJ2-5,TGTGCCAGCAGCTCCCACTTTTCGGGGGGACAAGAGACCCAGTACTTC,CASSSHFSGGQETQYF
-,TRBD1,TRBV19,TRBJ2-1,TGTGCCAGTAGTGTCGGACTCGACAGGGTTCGCGTCAATGAGCAGTTCTTC,CASSVGLDRVRVNEQFF
few,-,TRBV6-5,TRBJ1-1,TGTGCCAGCAGCTTCGACAGGAAAATGAACACTGAAGCTTTCTTT,CASSFDRKMNTEAFF
-,TRBD1,TRBV18,TRBJ1-5,TGTGCCAGCTCACCACGGGCCAGGGGGAGCAATCAGCCCCAGCATTTT,CASSPRARGSNQPQHF
-,TRBD1,TRBV6-5,TRBJ2-7,TGTGCCAGCATCTCGGCAGGGGGCTACGAGCAGTACTTC,CASISAGGYEQYF
few,-,TRBV7-9,TRBJ2-1,TGTGCCAGCAGCTTAGCGGGGGGAAGGTACAATGAGCAGTTCTTC,CASSLAGGRYNEQFF
-,TRBD2,TRBV9,TRBJ2-5,TGTGCCAGCAGCGTTCGGAGCGGGGGGGCCTCGGAGACCCAGTACTTC,CASSVRSGGASETQYF
-,-,TRBV7-8,TRBJ2-3,TGTGCCAGCAGCTGGCGGGCGGCAGATACGCAGTATTTT,CASSWRAADTQYF
-,TRBD1,TRBV5-1,TRBJ1-2,TGCGCCAGCAGCTTGGATAGTAGGCCGACAGGGAGGAATGGTTCGAATGGCTACACCTTC,CASSLDSRPTGRNGSNGYTF
-,TRBD1,TRBV5-5,TRBJ1-5,TGTGCCAGCAGCTTGGCCTTGGACAGGGCTTTCAATCAGCCCCAGCATTTT,CASSLALDRAFNQPQHF
few,-,TRBV25-1,TRBJ1-1,TGTGCCAGCAGTATATCGAGGGAGGGATGGGGGAACACTGAAGCTTTCTTT,CASSISREGWGNTEAFF
-,TRBD1,TRBV7-2,TRBJ2-7,TGTGCCAGCAGCTCTAGGACAGGGTACGAGCAGTACTTC,CASSSRTGYEQYF
-,-,TRBV2,TRBJ2-3,TGTGCCAGCAGTCGACAGGGGAAAGGGACTAGCTACGGCACAGATACGCAGTATTTT,CASSRQGKGTSYGTDTQYF